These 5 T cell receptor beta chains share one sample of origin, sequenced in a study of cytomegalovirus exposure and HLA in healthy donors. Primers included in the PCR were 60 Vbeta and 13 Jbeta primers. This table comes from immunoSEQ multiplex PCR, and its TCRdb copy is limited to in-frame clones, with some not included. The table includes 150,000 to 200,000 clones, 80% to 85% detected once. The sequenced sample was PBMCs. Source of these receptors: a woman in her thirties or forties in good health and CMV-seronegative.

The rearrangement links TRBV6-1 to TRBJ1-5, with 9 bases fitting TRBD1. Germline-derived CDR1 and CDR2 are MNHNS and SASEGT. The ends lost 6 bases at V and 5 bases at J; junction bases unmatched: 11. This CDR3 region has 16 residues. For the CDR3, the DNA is TGTGCCAGCAGAGAAAAACAGGGGGCTGTATATCAGCCCCAGCATTTT. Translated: CASREKQGAVYQPQHF.

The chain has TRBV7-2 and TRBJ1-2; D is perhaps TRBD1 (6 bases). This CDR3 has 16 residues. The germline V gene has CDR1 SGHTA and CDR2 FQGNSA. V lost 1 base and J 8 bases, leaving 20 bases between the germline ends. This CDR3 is CASSLGGPRGRRGYTF. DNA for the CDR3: TGTGCCAGCAGCTTAGGGGGGCCACGTGGACGGAGGGGCTACACCTTC.

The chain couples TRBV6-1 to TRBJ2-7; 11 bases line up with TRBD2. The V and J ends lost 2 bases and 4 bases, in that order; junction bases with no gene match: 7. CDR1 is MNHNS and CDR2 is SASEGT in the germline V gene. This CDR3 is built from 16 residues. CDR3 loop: CASSEQVAGGPYEQYF. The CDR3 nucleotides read TGTGCCAGCAGTGAACAGGTAGCGGGAGGGCCTTACGAGCAGTACTTC.

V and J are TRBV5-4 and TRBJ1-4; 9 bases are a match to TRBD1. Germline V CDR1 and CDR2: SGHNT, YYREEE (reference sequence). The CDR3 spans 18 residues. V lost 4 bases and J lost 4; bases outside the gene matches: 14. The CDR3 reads CASSTKNRDRARNEKLFF. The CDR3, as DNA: TGTGCCAGCAGCACAAAAAACCGGGACAGGGCTCGTAATGAAAAACTGTTTTTT.

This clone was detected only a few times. The CDR3 DNA reads TGTGCCAGCAGCTTGGTCGGTCAGCCCCAGCATTTT. Translated, it gives CASSLVGQPQHF. The chain carries TRBV5-4 and TRBJ1-5; D not certain. The CDR3 has 12 residues. Per germline, CDR1 SGHNT and CDR2 YYREEE (reference sequence). Trimming removed 0 bases at V and 6 bases at J, with 4 bases between.